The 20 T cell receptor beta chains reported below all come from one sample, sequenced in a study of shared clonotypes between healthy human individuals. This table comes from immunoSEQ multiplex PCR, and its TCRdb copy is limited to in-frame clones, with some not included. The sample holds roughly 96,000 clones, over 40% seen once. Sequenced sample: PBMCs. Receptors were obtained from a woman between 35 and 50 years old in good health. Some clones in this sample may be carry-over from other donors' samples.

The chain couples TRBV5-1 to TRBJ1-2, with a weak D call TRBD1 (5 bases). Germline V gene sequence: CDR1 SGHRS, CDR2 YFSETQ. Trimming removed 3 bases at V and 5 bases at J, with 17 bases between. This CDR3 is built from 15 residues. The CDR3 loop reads CASSWGTDKGYGYTF. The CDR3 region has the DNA TGCGCCAGCAGCTGGGGGACGGACAAAGGGTATGGCTACACCTTC.

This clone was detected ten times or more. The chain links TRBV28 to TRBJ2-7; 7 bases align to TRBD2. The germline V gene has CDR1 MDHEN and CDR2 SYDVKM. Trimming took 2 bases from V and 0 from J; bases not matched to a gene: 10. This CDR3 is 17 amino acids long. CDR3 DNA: TGTGCCAGCAGTTTAATTCTAGGCGGGAGAACCTCCTACGAGCAGTACTTC. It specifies CASSLILGGRTSYEQYF.

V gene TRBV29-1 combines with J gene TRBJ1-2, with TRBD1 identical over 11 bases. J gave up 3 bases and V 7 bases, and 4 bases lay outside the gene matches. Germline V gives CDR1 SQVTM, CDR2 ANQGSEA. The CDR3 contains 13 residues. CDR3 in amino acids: CSGWDRGDYGYTF. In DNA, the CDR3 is TGCAGCGGCTGGGACAGGGGGGACTATGGCTACACCTTC.

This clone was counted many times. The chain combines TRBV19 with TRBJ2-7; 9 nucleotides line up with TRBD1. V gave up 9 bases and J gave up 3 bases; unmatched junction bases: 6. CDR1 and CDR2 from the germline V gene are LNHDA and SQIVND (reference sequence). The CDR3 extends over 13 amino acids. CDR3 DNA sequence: TGTGCCAGCTCCCGGGACAGGGACTACGAGCAGTACTTC. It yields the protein CASSRDRDYEQYF.

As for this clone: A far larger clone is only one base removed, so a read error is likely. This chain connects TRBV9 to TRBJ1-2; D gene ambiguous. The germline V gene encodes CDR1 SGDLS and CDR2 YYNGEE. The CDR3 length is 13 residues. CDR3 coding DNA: TGTGCCAGCAGCGCTTCTAAAAACTGTGGCTACACCTTC. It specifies CASSASKNCGYTF.

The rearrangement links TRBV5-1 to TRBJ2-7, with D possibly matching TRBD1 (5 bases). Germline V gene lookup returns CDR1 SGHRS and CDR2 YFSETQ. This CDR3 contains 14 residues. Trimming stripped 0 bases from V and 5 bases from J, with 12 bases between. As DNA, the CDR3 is TGCGCCAGCAGCTTGGGGGGCAGTTTCCACGAGCAGTACTTC. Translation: CASSLGGSFHEQYF.

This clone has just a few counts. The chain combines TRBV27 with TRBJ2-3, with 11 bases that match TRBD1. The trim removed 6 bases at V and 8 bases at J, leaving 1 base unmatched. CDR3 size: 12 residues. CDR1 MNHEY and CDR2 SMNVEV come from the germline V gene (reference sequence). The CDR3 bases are TGTGCCAGCAGAGGGACAGGGGGTACGCAGTATTTT. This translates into CASRGTGGTQYF.

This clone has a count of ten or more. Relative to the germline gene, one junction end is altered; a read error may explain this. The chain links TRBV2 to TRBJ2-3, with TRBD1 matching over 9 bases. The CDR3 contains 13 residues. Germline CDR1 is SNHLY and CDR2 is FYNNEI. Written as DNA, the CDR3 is TGTGCCAGCAGCACAGGGGGCACCGATACGCAGTATTTT. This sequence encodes CASSTGGTDTQYF. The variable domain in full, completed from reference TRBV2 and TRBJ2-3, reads EPEVTQTPSHQVTQMGQEVILRCVPISNHLYFYWYRQILGQKVEFLVSFYNNEISEKSEIFDDQFSVERPDGSNFTLKIRSTKLEDSAMYFCASSTGGTDTQYFGPGTRLTVL.

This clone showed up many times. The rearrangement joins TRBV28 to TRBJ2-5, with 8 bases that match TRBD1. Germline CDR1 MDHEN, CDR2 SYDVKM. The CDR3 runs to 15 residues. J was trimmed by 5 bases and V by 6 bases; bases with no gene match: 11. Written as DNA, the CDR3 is TGTGCCAGCAGGGTAGGACAGGGCCCTTTGGAGACCCAGTACTTC. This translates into CASRVGQGPLETQYF.

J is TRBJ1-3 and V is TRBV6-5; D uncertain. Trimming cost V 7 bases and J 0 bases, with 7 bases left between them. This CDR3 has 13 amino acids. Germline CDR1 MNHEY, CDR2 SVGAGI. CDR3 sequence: CASNGFSGNTIYF. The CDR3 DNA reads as TGTGCCAGCAATGGGTTCTCTGGAAACACCATATATTTT.

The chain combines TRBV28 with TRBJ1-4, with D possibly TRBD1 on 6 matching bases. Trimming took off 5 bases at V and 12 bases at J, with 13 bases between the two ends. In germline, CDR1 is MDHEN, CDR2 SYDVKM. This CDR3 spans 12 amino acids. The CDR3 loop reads CASSVRGAQLFF. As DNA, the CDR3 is TGTGCCAGCAGTGTGAGGGGGGCTCAACTGTTTTTT.

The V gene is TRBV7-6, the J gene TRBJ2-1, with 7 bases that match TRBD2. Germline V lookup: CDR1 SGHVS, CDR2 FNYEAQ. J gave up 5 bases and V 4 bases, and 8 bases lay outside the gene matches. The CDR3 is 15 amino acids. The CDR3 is CASSSPGLLNNEQFF. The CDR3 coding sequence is TGTGCCAGCAGCTCGCCGGGACTACTGAACAATGAGCAGTTCTTC.

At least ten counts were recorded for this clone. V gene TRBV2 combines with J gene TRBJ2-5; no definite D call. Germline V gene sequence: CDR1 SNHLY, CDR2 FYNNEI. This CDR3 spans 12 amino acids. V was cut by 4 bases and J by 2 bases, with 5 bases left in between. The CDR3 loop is CASSAGQETQYF. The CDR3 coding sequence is TGTGCCAGCAGTGCTGGTCAAGAGACCCAGTACTTC.

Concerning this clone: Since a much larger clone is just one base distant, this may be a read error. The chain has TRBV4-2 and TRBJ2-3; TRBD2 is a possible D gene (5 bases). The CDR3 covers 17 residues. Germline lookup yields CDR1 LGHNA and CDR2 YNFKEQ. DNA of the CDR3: TGTGCCAGCAGCCAAGATCGGGCTGCATCTAGCACAGATACGCGGTATTTT. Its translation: CASSQDRAASSTDTRYF.

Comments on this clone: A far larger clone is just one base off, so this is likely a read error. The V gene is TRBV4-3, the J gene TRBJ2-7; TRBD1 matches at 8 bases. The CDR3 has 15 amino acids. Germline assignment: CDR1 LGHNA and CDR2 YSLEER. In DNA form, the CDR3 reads TGCGCCAGCAGCCAAGCCGTAGGACAGGGCCGCGAGCAGCACTTC. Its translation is CASSQAVGQGREQHF.

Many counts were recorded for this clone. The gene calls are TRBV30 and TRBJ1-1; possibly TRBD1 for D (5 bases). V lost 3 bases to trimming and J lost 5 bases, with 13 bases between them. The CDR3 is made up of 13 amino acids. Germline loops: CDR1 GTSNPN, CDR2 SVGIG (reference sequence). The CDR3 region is CAWRVGVKTEAFF. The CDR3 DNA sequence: TGTGCCTGGAGGGTAGGGGTTAAGACTGAAGCTTTCTTT.

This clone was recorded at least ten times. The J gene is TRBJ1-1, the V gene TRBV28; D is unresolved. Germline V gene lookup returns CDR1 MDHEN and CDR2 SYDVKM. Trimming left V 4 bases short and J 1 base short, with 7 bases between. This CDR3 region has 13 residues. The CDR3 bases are TGTGCCAGCAGTTCAAATCCGAACACTGAAGCTTTCTTT. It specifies CASSSNPNTEAFF.

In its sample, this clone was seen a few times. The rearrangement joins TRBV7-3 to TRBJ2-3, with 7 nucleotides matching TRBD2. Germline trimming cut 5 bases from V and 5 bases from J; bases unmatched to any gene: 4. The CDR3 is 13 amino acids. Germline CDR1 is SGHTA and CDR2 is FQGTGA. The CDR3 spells CASSPVAGDTQYF. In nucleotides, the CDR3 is TGTGCCAGCAGCCCCGTAGCGGGAGATACGCAGTATTTT.

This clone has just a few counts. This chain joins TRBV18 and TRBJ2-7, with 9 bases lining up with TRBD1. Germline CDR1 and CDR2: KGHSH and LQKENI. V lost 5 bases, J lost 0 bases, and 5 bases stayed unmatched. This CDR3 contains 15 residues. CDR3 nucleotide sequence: TGTGCCAGCTCAGGGGGACAGGGAAGCTCCTACGAGCAGTACTTC. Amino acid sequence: CASSGGQGSSYEQYF. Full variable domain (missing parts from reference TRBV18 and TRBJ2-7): NAGVMQNPRHLVRRRGQEARLRCSPMKGHSHVYWYRQLPEEGLKFMVYLQKENIIDESGMPKERFSAEFPKEGPSILRIQQVVRGDSAAYFCASSGGQGSSYEQYFGPGTRLTVT.

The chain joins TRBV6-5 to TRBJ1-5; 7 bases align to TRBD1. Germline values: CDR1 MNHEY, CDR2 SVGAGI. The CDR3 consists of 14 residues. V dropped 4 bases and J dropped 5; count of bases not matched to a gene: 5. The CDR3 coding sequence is TGTGCCAGCAGTTCCGGGACAGAGGATCAGCCCCAGCATTTT. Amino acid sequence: CASSSGTEDQPQHF.